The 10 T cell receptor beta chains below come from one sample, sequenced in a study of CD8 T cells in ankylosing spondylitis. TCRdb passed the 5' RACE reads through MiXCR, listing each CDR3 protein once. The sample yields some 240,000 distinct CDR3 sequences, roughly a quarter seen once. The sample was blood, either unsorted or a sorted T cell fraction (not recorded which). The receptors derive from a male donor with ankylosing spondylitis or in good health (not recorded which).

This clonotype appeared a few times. The CDR3 here is CSVESLQGFSYNEQFF. The CDR3 DNA is TGCAGCGTTGAATCCCTACAGGGTTTCTCCTACAATGAGCAGTTCTTC. This chain joins TRBV29-1 and TRBJ2-1; TRBD1 is a possible D gene (6 bases). V was pared by 2 bases and J by 0 bases, with 14 bases between. The length of the CDR3 is 16 residues. The V gene's germline CDR1 is SQVTM and CDR2 ANQGSEA.

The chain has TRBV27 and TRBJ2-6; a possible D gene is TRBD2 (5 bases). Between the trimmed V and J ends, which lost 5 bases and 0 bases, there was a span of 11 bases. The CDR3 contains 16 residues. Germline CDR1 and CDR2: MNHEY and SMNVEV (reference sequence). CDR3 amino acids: CASSGRRNSGANVLTF. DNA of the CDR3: TGTGCCAGCAGTGGGAGAAGAAACTCTGGGGCCAACGTCCTGACTTTC.

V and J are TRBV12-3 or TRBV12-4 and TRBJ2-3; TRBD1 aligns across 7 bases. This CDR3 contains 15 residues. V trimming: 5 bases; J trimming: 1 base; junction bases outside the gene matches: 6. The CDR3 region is CASSPGQIGTDTQYF. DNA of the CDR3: TGTGCCAGCAGTCCGGGACAGATCGGCACAGATACGCAGTATTTT.

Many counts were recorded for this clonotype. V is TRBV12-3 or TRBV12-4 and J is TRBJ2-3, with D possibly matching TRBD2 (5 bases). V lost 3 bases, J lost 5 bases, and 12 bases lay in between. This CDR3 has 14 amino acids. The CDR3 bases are TGTGCCAGCAGTTTGTACACGGGAAGAGATACGCAGTATTTT. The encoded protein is CASSLYTGRDTQYF.

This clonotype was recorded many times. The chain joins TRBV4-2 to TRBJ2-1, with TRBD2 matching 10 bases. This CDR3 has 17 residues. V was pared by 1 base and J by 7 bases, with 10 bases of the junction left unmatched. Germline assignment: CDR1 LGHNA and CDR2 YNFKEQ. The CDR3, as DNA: TGTGCCAGCAGCCAAGGCAGCGGGGGGGCTCCTTATAATGAGCAGTTCTTC. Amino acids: CASSQGSGGAPYNEQFF.

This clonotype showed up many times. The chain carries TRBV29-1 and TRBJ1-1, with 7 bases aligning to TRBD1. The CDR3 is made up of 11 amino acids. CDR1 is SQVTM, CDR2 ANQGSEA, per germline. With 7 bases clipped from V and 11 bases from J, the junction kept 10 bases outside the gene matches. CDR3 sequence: CSARRGRAAFF. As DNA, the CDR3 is TGCAGCGCACGCAGGGGGAGGGCGGCTTTCTTT.

CDR3 sequence (DNA): TGTGCCACGTATACTTCTAGCGGGACCGAGCAGTACTTC. Its protein is CATYTSSGTEQYF. This chain uses TRBV10-3 with TRBJ2-7; 9 bases align to TRBD2. Germline values: CDR1 ENHRY, CDR2 SYGVKD. CDR3 size: 13 residues. Trimming took 10 bases from V and 6 from J; bases not matched to a gene: 10.

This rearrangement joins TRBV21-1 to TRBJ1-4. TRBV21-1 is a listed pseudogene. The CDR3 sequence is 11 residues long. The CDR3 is CASLLEEKLFF. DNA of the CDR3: TGTGCCAGCCTGCTGGAGGAAAAACTGTTTTTT.

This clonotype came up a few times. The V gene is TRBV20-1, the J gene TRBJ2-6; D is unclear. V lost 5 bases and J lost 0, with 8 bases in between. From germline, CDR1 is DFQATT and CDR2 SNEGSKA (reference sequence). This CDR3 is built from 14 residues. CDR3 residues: CSAPQFSGANVLTF. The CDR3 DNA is TGCAGTGCTCCCCAATTCTCTGGGGCCAACGTCCTGACTTTC.

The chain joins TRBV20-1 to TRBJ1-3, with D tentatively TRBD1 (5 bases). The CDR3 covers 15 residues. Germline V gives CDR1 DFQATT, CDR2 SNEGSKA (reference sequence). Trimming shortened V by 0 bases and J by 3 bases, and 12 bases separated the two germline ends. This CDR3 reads CSARDPGVFGNTIYF. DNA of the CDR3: TGCAGTGCTAGAGACCCGGGGGTCTTTGGAAACACCATATATTTT.